The 28 T cell receptor beta chains below were found in one sample sequenced in a study of blood T cell repertoires in COVID-19 (dated by TCRdb to the early 2020s). The method was the immunoSEQ multiplex PCR assay. TCRdb mirrors the immuneACCESS table, restricted to in-frame sequences. Some clones are absent from its copies; in checked studies, under half trace to an unresolved V gene, and the reason for the others is unknown. The sample includes nearly 300,000 clones, with roughly 83% observed a single time. The ten largest clones take up more than 1.1% of the sample. What was sequenced was peripheral blood. These receptors were collected from a human donor with COVID-19, enrolled during active disease. The donor label of this sample is uncertain.

J is TRBJ2-1 and V is TRBV7-9, with D possibly matching TRBD1 (6 bases). CDR1 is SEHNR, CDR2 FQNEAQ, per germline (reference sequence). V shed 0 bases and J shed 0 bases, with 15 bases lying between them. The CDR3 is 18 amino acids. In DNA form, the CDR3 reads TGTGCCAGCAGCTTAGCGGACCAGGGGATAGGCTCCTACAATGAGCAGTTCTTC. It specifies CASSLADQGIGSYNEQFF. Variable domain in full (rest from reference TRBV7-9 and TRBJ2-1): DTGVSQNPRHKITKRGQNVTFRCDPISEHNRLYWYRQTLGQGPEFLTYFQNEAQLEKSRLLSDRFSAERPKGSFSTLEIQRTEQGDSAMYLCASSLADQGIGSYNEQFFGPGTRLTVL.

The V call is TRBV5-1, the J call TRBJ2-3; D not certain. CDR1 is SGHRS and CDR2 is YFSETQ in the germline V gene. The CDR3 is 14 amino acids. Trimming shortened V by 4 bases and J by 3 bases, and 12 bases separated the two germline ends. CDR3 protein: CASSEAQGTDTQYF. In nucleotides, the CDR3 is TGCGCCAGCAGCGAGGCACAAGGTACAGATACGCAGTATTTT. The whole variable domain, remainder taken from reference TRBV5-1 and TRBJ2-3, is KAGVTQTPRYLIKTRGQQVTLSCSPISGHRSVSWYQQTPGQGLQFLFEYFSETQRNKGNFPGRFSGRQFSNSRSEMNVSTLELGDSALYLCASSEAQGTDTQYFGPGTRLTVL.

The V and J genes are TRBV6-5 and TRBJ1-1; a weak D match, TRBD1 (5 bases). The V end lost 6 bases, the J end lost 1 base, and 12 bases lay between the germline ends. This CDR3 has 14 residues. The germline V gene has CDR1 MNHEY and CDR2 SVGAGI. DNA of the CDR3: TGTGCCAGCAGACCCCGACAGCCGAACACTGAAGCTTTCTTT. The encoded protein is CASRPRQPNTEAFF.

The rearrangement uses TRBV7-2 and TRBJ1-5; TRBD1 aligns across 7 bases. V lost 1 base, J lost 9 bases, and 6 bases stayed unmatched. The germline CDR1 and CDR2 sequences are SGHTA and FQGNSA. This CDR3 region has 14 residues. CDR3 sequence reads: CASSLGAGGRPQHF. DNA of the CDR3: TGTGCCAGCAGCTTAGGCGCAGGGGGTCGGCCCCAGCATTTT. The whole variable domain, remainder taken from reference TRBV7-2 and TRBJ1-5, is GAGVSQSPSNKVTEKGKDVELRCDPISGHTALYWYRQSLGQGLEFLIYFQGNSAPDKSGLPSDRFSAERTGGSVSTLTIQRTQQEDSAVYLCASSLGAGGRPQHFGDGTRLSIL.

This clone was recorded once. The gene calls are TRBV5-4 and TRBJ2-5; 8 nucleotides align to TRBD1. With 4 bases clipped from V and 2 bases from J, the junction kept 7 bases outside the gene matches. In germline, CDR1 is SGHNT, CDR2 YYREEE (reference sequence). This CDR3 contains 15 residues. The CDR3 is CASSIPGTGQETQYF. The CDR3 DNA follows: TGTGCCAGCAGCATCCCCGGGACAGGACAAGAGACCCAGTACTTC. The full variable domain, with the rest looked up from reference TRBV5-4 and TRBJ2-5, is ETGVTQSPTHLIKTRGQQVTLRCSSQSGHNTVSWYQQALGQGPQFIFQYYREEENGRGNFPPRFSGLQFPNYSSELNVNALELDDSALYLCASSIPGTGQETQYFGPGTRLLVL.

This clone was seen a single time. The CDR3 nucleotides read TGTGCCAGCACTCCGGGACACTCTCCCGGGGAGCTGTTTTTT. Translation gives CASTPGHSPGELFF. This chain uses TRBV27 with TRBJ2-2; TRBD1 is a possible D gene (6 bases). The germline V gene has CDR1 MNHEY and CDR2 SMNVEV (reference sequence). The CDR3 has 14 residues. The V end lost 7 bases, the J end lost 6 bases, and 15 bases lay between the germline ends.

This clone was counted only a few times. The rearrangement links TRBV5-1 to TRBJ2-7, with 8 positions matching TRBD2. V lost 2 bases and J lost 6; bases outside the gene matches: 7. In germline, CDR1 is SGHRS, CDR2 YFSETQ. The CDR3 runs 14 residues. The CDR3 coding sequence is TGCGCCAGCAGCTTAGCGGGAGAGGAGGGCGAGCAGTACTTC. Translating it yields CASSLAGEEGEQYF.

The V call is TRBV20-1, the J call TRBJ1-2; D gene uncertain. This CDR3 comprises 11 residues. The germline CDR1 and CDR2 sequences are DFQATT and SNEGSKA (reference sequence). Trimming removed 0 bases from V and 12 bases from J, with 11 bases in between. The CDR3 loop reads CSARDVDWDTF. The CDR3 bases are TGCAGTGCTAGAGATGTTGACTGGGACACCTTC.

The chain recombines TRBV6-4 with TRBJ2-7; 10 positions match TRBD2. In germline, CDR1 is MRHNA, CDR2 SNTAGT. This CDR3 comprises 13 residues. Trimming at V came to 5 bases and at J to 3 bases, leaving 1 base not matched to a gene. The CDR3 coding sequence is TGTGCCAGCAGTCGACTAGCGGGCTACGAGCAGTACTTC. This encodes CASSRLAGYEQYF.

The V and J genes are TRBV28 and TRBJ2-7; 8 nucleotides agree with TRBD2. The CDR3 totals 14 residues. Germline trimming cut 3 bases from V and 2 bases from J; bases unmatched to any gene: 3. Per germline, CDR1 MDHEN and CDR2 SYDVKM. The CDR3 DNA reads as TGTGCCAGCAGTTTCGAGGGACTAGCCTACGAGCAGTACTTC. Translated, it gives CASSFEGLAYEQYF.

The chain employs TRBV2 and TRBJ2-1; the D gene is possibly TRBD1 (5 bases). CDR3 length: 16 residues. Germline V gene sequence: CDR1 SNHLY, CDR2 FYNNEI. Trimming shortened V by 2 bases and J by 0 bases, and 11 bases separated the two germline ends. The CDR3 sequence is CASSEPSDSSYNEQFF. CDR3 coding DNA: TGTGCCAGCAGTGAACCCAGCGACAGCTCCTACAATGAGCAGTTCTTC.

The chain employs TRBV30 and TRBJ2-1, with 10 bases that match TRBD2. The germline gives CDR1 GTSNPN, CDR2 SVGIG (reference sequence). The junction had 14 bases not matched to a gene; V was cut back by 2 bases and J by 13 bases. The CDR3 has 15 residues. As DNA, the CDR3 is TGTGCCTGGAGTACCGGTACTCGGGGACTAGCGAGACAGTTCTTC. It translates to CAWSTGTRGLARQFF.

The V call is TRBV30, the J call TRBJ2-1; 8 nucleotides agree with TRBD1. V lost 5 bases, J lost 7 bases, and 10 bases stayed unmatched. Germline-derived CDR1 and CDR2 are GTSNPN and SVGIG (reference sequence). CDR3 size: 14 residues. CDR3 DNA sequence: TGTGCCTGGGCCCAGGGGGCTTCTTATAATGAGCAGTTCTTC. Amino acids: CAWAQGASYNEQFF.

The chain carries TRBV28 and TRBJ1-3; 7 positions match TRBD1. Trimming at V came to 5 bases and at J to 4 bases, leaving 5 bases not matched to a gene. CDR1 is MDHEN and CDR2 is SYDVKM in the germline V gene. This CDR3 is 14 amino acids long. CDR3 sequence (DNA): TGTGCCAGCAGTAGCGCAGGGGGAGGAAACACCATATATTTT. It encodes CASSSAGGGNTIYF.

The gene calls are TRBV4-1 and TRBJ2-1; 7 bases line up with TRBD2. This CDR3 is 17 amino acids long. Germline V gene lookup returns CDR1 MGHRA and CDR2 YSYEKL. V was pared by 0 bases and J by 4 bases, with 9 bases of the junction left unmatched. The CDR3 DNA follows: TGCGCCAGCAGCCAAGACCCAGCGGGGTCGACGTACAATGAGCAGTTCTTC. It encodes CASSQDPAGSTYNEQFF.

The chain uses TRBV5-1 and TRBJ2-1, with TRBD1 matching over 9 bases. Germline V gene data show CDR1 as SGHRS and CDR2 as YFSETQ. CDR3 length: 16 amino acids. J gave up 3 bases and V 0 bases, and 4 bases lay outside the gene matches. The CDR3 sequence is CASSLDLTGGYNEQFF. The CDR3 DNA sequence: TGCGCCAGCAGCTTGGACCTGACAGGGGGCTACAATGAGCAGTTCTTC.

This chain joins TRBV4-1 and TRBJ2-7, with D perhaps TRBD1 (5 bases). This CDR3 has 14 amino acids. CDR1 and CDR2 from the germline V gene are MGHRA and YSYEKL. With 1 base removed from V and 2 bases from J, the gap between germline ends came to 9 bases. The CDR3 here is CASSQGRATYEQYF. The CDR3 DNA reads as TGCGCCAGCAGCCAAGGCAGGGCCACCTACGAGCAGTACTTC.

This clone was observed a handful of times. The gene calls are TRBV7-9 and TRBJ1-2; D is unresolved. The CDR3 has 15 amino acids. The ends were cut back, 4 bases at V and 5 bases at J, with 17 bases in the middle. Per germline, CDR1 SEHNR and CDR2 FQNEAQ (reference sequence). The DNA for the CDR3 is TGTGCCAGCAGCTCGACCGGGATCCACTTTTATGGCTACACCTTC. Protein product: CASSSTGIHFYGYTF.

The chain links TRBV27 to TRBJ2-1; TRBD1 is a possible D gene (6 bases). The CDR3 spans 16 residues. CDR1 MNHEY and CDR2 SMNVEV come from the germline V gene (reference sequence). The germline V and J ends were trimmed by 4 bases and 4 bases, with 17 bases remaining between them. The CDR3 bases are TGTGCCAGCAGTTCCGGGACACCCGCTGGGTACAATGAGCAGTTCTTC. Its translation is CASSSGTPAGYNEQFF.

V and J are TRBV27 and TRBJ2-7, with TRBD2 identical over 7 bases. Germline V lookup: CDR1 MNHEY, CDR2 SMNVEV (reference sequence). J was trimmed by 3 bases and V by 4 bases; bases with no gene match: 3. This CDR3 region has 13 residues. The chain's CDR3 is CASSWGTNYEQYF. The DNA for the CDR3 is TGTGCCAGCAGTTGGGGGACTAACTACGAGCAGTACTTC.

The chain links TRBV5-1 to TRBJ2-2, with a tentative D call TRBD2 (6 bases). The germline CDR1 and CDR2 sequences are SGHRS and YFSETQ. The V end was cut by 0 bases, the J end by 4 bases, with 13 bases between. There are 16 residues in the CDR3. The CDR3 protein is CASSLGPAGSTGELFF. The DNA for the CDR3 is TGCGCCAGCAGCTTGGGACCAGCGGGTAGCACCGGGGAGCTGTTTTTT. The variable domain in full, completed from reference TRBV5-1 and TRBJ2-2, reads KAGVTQTPRYLIKTRGQQVTLSCSPISGHRSVSWYQQTPGQGLQFLFEYFSETQRNKGNFPGRFSGRQFSNSRSEMNVSTLELGDSALYLCASSLGPAGSTGELFFGEGSRLTVL.

The chain links TRBV7-9 to TRBJ2-7; perhaps TRBD2 as D (5 bases). V shed 2 bases and J shed 1 base, with 12 bases lying between them. The CDR3 is 15 amino acids. CDR1 and CDR2 (germline): SEHNR, FQNEAQ (reference sequence). CDR3 sequence reads: CASSLMSGSSYEQYF. The CDR3 bases are TGTGCCAGCAGCTTAATGAGCGGATCTTCCTACGAGCAGTACTTC.

The chain combines TRBV7-3 with TRBJ2-7; TRBD2 matches at 7 bases. Germline-derived CDR1 and CDR2 are SGHTA and FQGTGA. The CDR3 totals 17 residues. After removal of 2 bases from V and 3 bases from J, the junction contained 13 bases not matched to a gene. CDR3 in DNA: TGTGCCAGCAGCTTATCCCCTAGCCCGGGAGGACTCTACGAGCAGTACTTC. It translates to CASSLSPSPGGLYEQYF.

The gene calls are TRBV19 and TRBJ2-4, with D possibly TRBD2 on 6 matching bases. Trimming took 5 bases from V and 3 from J, leaving 11 bases between them. Germline loops: CDR1 LNHDA, CDR2 SQIVND (reference sequence). The CDR3 is 14 amino acids. The CDR3 is CASSGGVDKNIQYF. CDR3 nucleotides: TGTGCCAGTAGTGGAGGGGTTGACAAAAACATTCAGTACTTC.

The chain carries TRBV28 and TRBJ2-5; the D gene is possibly TRBD1 (6 bases). The V end lost 6 bases, the J end lost 4 bases, and 12 bases lay between the germline ends. This CDR3 has 13 amino acids. The germline V gene encodes CDR1 MDHEN and CDR2 SYDVKM. The chain's CDR3 is CASRRTDLETQYF. CDR3 nucleotide sequence: TGTGCCAGCAGGCGGACAGATTTAGAGACCCAGTACTTC.

V usage is TRBV11-3 and J usage is TRBJ2-2; D perhaps matches TRBD1 (5 bases). Germline lookup yields CDR1 SGHNT and CDR2 YENEEA. CDR3 length: 17 residues. V lost 5 bases and J lost 3, with 19 bases in between. CDR3 protein: CASSPRPEQAYTGELFF. The CDR3 coding sequence is TGTGCCAGCAGCCCGAGGCCCGAACAGGCATACACCGGGGAGCTGTTTTTT.

The rearrangement joins TRBV4-3 to TRBJ1-2; D unresolved. Germline-derived CDR1 and CDR2 are LGHNA and YSLEER. Trimming cost V 1 base and J 0 bases, with 6 bases left between them. CDR3 length: 14 residues. This CDR3 is CASSQGGPNYGYTF. CDR3 nucleotides: TGCGCCAGCAGCCAAGGCGGGCCTAACTATGGCTACACCTTC.

For the CDR3, the DNA is TGTGCCAGCAGCGGTTCTAGCGGGACTACCTACGAGCAGTACTTC. Translating gives CASSGSSGTTYEQYF. V usage is TRBV9 and J usage is TRBJ2-7, with 9 bases matching TRBD2. The CDR3 consists of 15 residues. CDR1 is SGDLS, CDR2 YYNGEE, per germline. The V segment lost 3 bases and the J segment 2 bases; nucleotides outside the gene matches: 6.